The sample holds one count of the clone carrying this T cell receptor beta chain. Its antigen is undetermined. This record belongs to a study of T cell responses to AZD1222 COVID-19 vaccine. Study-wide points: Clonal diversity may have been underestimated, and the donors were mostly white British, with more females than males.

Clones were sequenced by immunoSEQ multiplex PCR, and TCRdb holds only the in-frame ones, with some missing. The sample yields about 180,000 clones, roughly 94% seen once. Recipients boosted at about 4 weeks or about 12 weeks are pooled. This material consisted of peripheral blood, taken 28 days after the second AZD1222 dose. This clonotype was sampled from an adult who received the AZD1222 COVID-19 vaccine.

DNA of the CDR3: TGCGCCAGCAGCCAAAGTACGACCTATAATTCACCCCTCCACTTT. It is translated as CASSQSTTYNSPLHF. The V gene is TRBV4-1, the J gene TRBJ1-6; D is unclear. This CDR3 has 15 amino acids. V was shortened by 2 bases and J by 2 bases, with 7 bases between the two germline ends. From germline, CDR1 is MGHRA and CDR2 YSYEKL.